This passage covers 29 T cell receptor beta chains from one sample sequenced in a study of cytomegalovirus exposure and HLA in healthy donors. With 60 Vbeta and 13 Jbeta primers, the PCR was carried out. Libraries were prepared by immunoSEQ multiplex PCR; TCRdb keeps only in-frame clonotypes and omits some of them. This sample has around 99,000 clones, with roughly 73% found just once. Source material: PBMCs. The receptors derive from a young man in good health and CMV-seronegative.

The genes are TRBV27 and TRBJ1-1; maybe TRBD1 (5 bases). The CDR3 has 14 amino acids. CDR1 MNHEY and CDR2 SMNVEV come from the germline V gene (reference sequence). With 5 bases removed from V and 5 bases from J, the gap between germline ends came to 15 bases. In DNA form, the CDR3 reads TGTGCCAGCAGTCCCGCAGGGTTAACAACTGAAGCTTTCTTT. It is translated as CASSPAGLTTEAFF.

The chain links TRBV4-1 to TRBJ2-4, with D perhaps matching TRBD2 (6 bases). CDR1 is MGHRA, CDR2 YSYEKL, per germline. Trimming stripped 1 base from V and 0 bases from J, with 16 bases between. The length of the CDR3 is 18 residues. CDR3 nucleotide sequence: TGCGCCAGCAGCCAAGTAGGGGATAGGGGACTAGCCAAAAACATTCAGTACTTC. Protein: CASSQVGDRGLAKNIQYF.

The rearrangement links TRBV19 to TRBJ2-7; 9 bases fit TRBD1. The CDR3 contains 14 residues. From germline, CDR1 is LNHDA and CDR2 SQIVND (reference sequence). The V gene end was trimmed by 6 bases and the J gene end by 0 bases; junction bases not matched to a gene: 3. CDR3 sequence reads: CASRWDRASYEQYF. The CDR3 coding sequence is TGTGCCAGTAGGTGGGACAGGGCCTCCTACGAGCAGTACTTC.

Note on this clone: At one of its ends the junction is not consistent with the germline gene, which may arise from a read error. V gene TRBV6-1 combines with J gene TRBJ1-6; D remains unclear. The CDR3 is 13 residues long. Germline loops: CDR1 MNHNS, CDR2 SASEGT. The CDR3 region is CASSESPEGRRRF. Written as DNA, the CDR3 is TGTGCCAGCAGTGAAAGTCCGGAGGGCAGGCGCCGATTT.

This clone occurred once. This chain uses TRBV11-2 with TRBJ2-7, with 8 nucleotides matching TRBD1. Trimming removed 5 bases from V and 4 bases from J; junction bases left unmatched: 13. CDR3 length: 16 amino acids. Germline loops: CDR1 SGHAT, CDR2 FQNNGV. CDR3 sequence (DNA): TGTGCCAGCAGCCCGTCGGGACAGGCTCTAGCTTACGAGCAGTACTTC. Translated: CASSPSGQALAYEQYF.

V usage is TRBV19 and J usage is TRBJ2-2; 8 bases are a match to TRBD1. The germline V gene encodes CDR1 LNHDA and CDR2 SQIVND (reference sequence). The CDR3 spans 14 residues. V shed 9 bases, J shed 5 bases, and the junction held 8 bases outside the gene matches. The CDR3 sequence: CASGDRGRTGELFF. As DNA, the CDR3 is TGTGCCAGCGGAGACAGGGGTAGGACCGGGGAGCTGTTTTTT. The full variable domain, its missing parts supplied by reference TRBV19 and TRBJ2-2, is DGGITQSPKYLFRKEGQNVTLSCEQNLNHDAMYWYRQDPGQGLRLIYYSQIVNDFQKGDIAEGYSVSREKKESFPLTVTSAQKNPTAFYLCASGDRGRTGELFFGEGSRLTVL.

V is TRBV30 and J is TRBJ2-5; TRBD1 aligns across 8 bases. With V trimmed by 5 bases and J by 4 bases, 3 bases remained unmatched. Germline loops: CDR1 GTSNPN, CDR2 SVGIG (reference sequence). The CDR3 length is 12 residues. DNA for the CDR3: TGTGCCTGGGGAGACAGGGGAGAGACCCAGTACTTC. Protein sequence: CAWGDRGETQYF.

The chain is built from TRBV10-2 and TRBJ2-7, with no clear D. CDR1 and CDR2 from the germline V gene are WSHSY and SAAADI. The length of the CDR3 is 13 residues. V was pared by 0 bases and J by 2 bases, with 5 bases between. The CDR3 nucleotides are TGCGCCAGCAGTGAGTCGACTCCCTACGAGCAGTACTTC. This encodes CASSESTPYEQYF.

There are a few counts of this clone. This chain links TRBV2 with TRBJ2-5, with unresolved D. CDR1 and CDR2 from the germline V gene are SNHLY and FYNNEI. CDR3 size: 12 residues. Trimming shortened V by 6 bases and J by 0 bases, and 5 bases separated the two germline ends. The CDR3 nucleotides are TGTGCCAGCAGAGACAACCAAGAGACCCAGTACTTC. As protein: CASRDNQETQYF.

The gene calls are TRBV11-2 and TRBJ1-1; D gene unclear. CDR3 length equals 14 residues. V was trimmed by 1 base and J by 5 bases, leaving 11 bases between them. In germline, CDR1 is SGHAT, CDR2 FQNNGV. CDR3 sequence: CASSLVVGETEAFF. In nucleotides, the CDR3 is TGTGCCAGCAGCTTAGTCGTCGGGGAAACTGAAGCTTTCTTT.

This clone was found once. This specimen includes other DNA sequences encoding the same CDR3. The chain employs TRBV7-8 and TRBJ2-7; 8 bases map to TRBD2. Germline V gene sequence: CDR1 SGHVS, CDR2 FQNEAQ. The CDR3 spans 14 residues. V lost 6 bases, J lost 3 bases, and 7 bases stayed unmatched. CDR3 bases: TGTGCCAGCAGTTGGGCGGGGGGAAGCTACGAGCAGTACTTC. Translating it yields CASSWAGGSYEQYF.

The CDR3 sequence: CASSTQTALSSYNEQFF. The DNA of the CDR3 is TGTGCCAGCAGCACCCAGACAGCTCTGAGCTCCTACAATGAGCAGTTCTTC. V and J are TRBV7-3 and TRBJ2-1; tentative D call: TRBD1 (5 bases). Germline-derived CDR1 and CDR2 are SGHTA and FQGTGA. V lost 5 bases to trimming and J lost 0 bases, with 17 bases between them. The CDR3 spans 17 residues.

The chain has TRBV5-6 and TRBJ2-7; 10 bases match TRBD2. V lost 0 bases, J lost 3 bases, and 9 bases stayed unmatched. The CDR3 is made up of 17 amino acids. CDR1 is SGHDT and CDR2 is YYEEEE in the germline V gene. The CDR3 DNA sequence: TGTGCCAGCAGCTTGGGGCTAGCGGGAGTTGGCCGCTACGAGCAGTACTTC. Translated, it gives CASSLGLAGVGRYEQYF.

The chain uses TRBV4-1 and TRBJ2-4; D is possibly TRBD1 (5 bases). There are 16 residues in the CDR3. Trimming cost V 1 base and J 0 bases, with 10 bases left between them. Germline lookup yields CDR1 MGHRA and CDR2 YSYEKL. CDR3 coding DNA: TGCGCCAGCAGCCAAGGGACAACCCAAGCCAAAAACATTCAGTACTTC. This encodes CASSQGTTQAKNIQYF.

The rearrangement uses TRBV13 and TRBJ1-1; D is perhaps TRBD1 (5 bases). V lost 2 bases and J 6 bases, leaving 7 bases between the germline ends. CDR1 and CDR2 from the germline V gene are PRHDT and FYEKMQ (reference sequence). The CDR3 runs to 12 residues. The CDR3 DNA follows: TGTGCCAGCAGCTTAACAGGAGCTGAAGCTTTCTTT. Its protein is CASSLTGAEAFF.

The chain uses TRBV7-2 and TRBJ2-2; a weak D match, TRBD2 (5 bases). Trimming stripped 5 bases from V and 6 bases from J, with 22 bases between. CDR1 and CDR2 from the germline V gene are SGHTA and FQGNSA. The CDR3 loop spans 17 amino acids. The CDR3 DNA reads as TGTGCCAGCAGCCCCCAAGCGGCGATAGGGTATCCCGGGGAGCTGTTTTTT. The encoded protein is CASSPQAAIGYPGELFF.

V usage is TRBV7-8 and J usage is TRBJ2-1; D may be TRBD2 (5 bases). Germline V gene data show CDR1 as SGHVS and CDR2 as FQNEAQ. This CDR3 region has 15 residues. V lost 1 base, J lost 10 bases, and 17 bases lay in between. As DNA, the CDR3 is TGTGCCAGCAGCTTAGAAGGAAACTGGGCTAGCGAGCAGTTCTTC. It codes for CASSLEGNWASEQFF.

V gene TRBV11-3 combines with J gene TRBJ1-1; 9 bases map to TRBD1. V shed 2 bases and J 1 base; nucleotides not matched to a gene: 5. Germline V gene data show CDR1 as SGHNT and CDR2 as YENEEA. The CDR3 consists of 16 residues. CDR3 DNA: TGTGCCAGCAGCTTACTACAGGGGGCGGGGAACACTGAAGCTTTCTTT. As protein: CASSLLQGAGNTEAFF.

On this clone: As the CDR3 is not closed by the conserved phenylalanine or tryptophan, this likely results from a read error. The DNA is left out, because the CDR3 cannot be placed on it with certainty; the CDR3 is given as TCRdb lists it. V gene TRBV5-1 combines with J gene TRBJ1-1; the table assigns TRBD1, which was not confirmed against the DNA. Termini included, the CDR3 measures 8 amino acids. CDR1 is SGHRS and CDR2 is YFSETQ in the germline V gene. The chain's CDR3 is CARRTGPP.

The chain is built from TRBV19 and TRBJ1-2; D not certain. Germline V CDR1 and CDR2: LNHDA, SQIVND (reference sequence). The CDR3 runs to 14 residues. V was pared by 6 bases and J by 7 bases, with 18 bases between. CDR3 protein: CASSPPGQVGGYTF. The CDR3 nucleotides read TGTGCCAGTAGCCCCCCAGGCCAAGTAGGTGGCTACACCTTC.

This clone has just a few counts. This chain links TRBV6-6 with TRBJ2-7; 8 bases line up with TRBD2. The V gene end was trimmed by 6 bases and the J gene end by 3 bases; junction bases not matched to a gene: 13. Germline CDR1 MNHNY, CDR2 SVGAGI (reference sequence). This CDR3 spans 16 amino acids. The chain's CDR3 is CASSRGGSGSGYEQYF. DNA of the CDR3: TGTGCCAGCAGCCGGGGGGGGAGCGGGAGTGGCTACGAGCAGTACTTC.

The count of this clone is one. The rearrangement uses TRBV5-4 and TRBJ2-5; D is perhaps TRBD1 (6 bases). V dropped 2 bases and J dropped 11 bases, with 22 bases sitting between them. Germline CDR1 and CDR2: SGHNT and YYREEE (reference sequence). There are 15 residues in the CDR3. CDR3 nucleotides: TGTGCCAGCAGCTTTCAAGGGGGAAGCCTGGGTGAGCAGTACTTC. Its protein is CASSFQGGSLGEQYF.

This clone has just a few counts. This chain connects TRBV6-4 to TRBJ1-6; D call uncertain. The CDR3 contains 15 residues. Germline V CDR1 and CDR2: MRHNA, SNTAGT. The V end was cut by 8 bases, the J end by 8 bases, with 19 bases between. The CDR3 loop reads CASRPHEALDSPLHF. The CDR3, as DNA: TGTGCCAGCCGACCTCACGAGGCCCTGGATTCACCCCTCCACTTT.

V and J are TRBV5-1 and TRBJ2-2; 7 nucleotides match TRBD2. V gave up 6 bases and J gave up 4 bases; unmatched junction bases: 15. The CDR3 length is 17 residues. Germline V gene lookup returns CDR1 SGHRS and CDR2 YFSETQ. CDR3 sequence: CASKSGLTRPTTGELFF. Written as DNA, the CDR3 is TGCGCCAGCAAGTCGGGACTAACAAGACCAACCACCGGGGAGCTGTTTTTT.

The chain joins TRBV5-1 to TRBJ2-2; no clear D. The CDR3 has 15 amino acids. Trimming removed 0 bases from V and 6 bases from J, with 12 bases in between. Germline CDR1 reads SGHRS; CDR2 reads YFSETQ. In nucleotides, the CDR3 is TGCGCCAGCAGCTTGGAAGGTCCTCAGGCCGGGGAGCTGTTTTTT. Its protein product is CASSLEGPQAGELFF.

This chain joins TRBV5-4 and TRBJ2-2, with D tentatively TRBD2 (6 bases). This CDR3 region has 14 residues. CDR1 is SGHNT, CDR2 YYREEE, per germline (reference sequence). Trimming removed 0 bases at V and 7 bases at J, with 10 bases between. The CDR3 DNA follows: TGTGCCAGCAGCTTGGGGGGGAGGCACGGGGAGCTGTTTTTT. It translates to CASSLGGRHGELFF. Full variable domain (missing parts from reference TRBV5-4 and TRBJ2-2): ETGVTQSPTHLIKTRGQQVTLRCSSQSGHNTVSWYQQALGQGPQFIFQYYREEENGRGNFPPRFSGLQFPNYSSELNVNALELDDSALYLCASSLGGRHGELFFGEGSRLTVL.

V is TRBV5-1 and J is TRBJ2-7; TRBD2 is a possible D gene (6 bases). CDR3 length: 14 residues. Germline V lookup: CDR1 SGHRS, CDR2 YFSETQ. The ends were cut back, 1 base at V and 6 bases at J, with 14 bases in the middle. CDR3 DNA: TGCGCCAGCAGCTTGAGTCTAGCCGGGAGCGAGCAGTACTTC. Translation gives CASSLSLAGSEQYF.

The J gene is TRBJ2-7, the V gene TRBV19; D uncertain. Germline CDR1 reads LNHDA; CDR2 reads SQIVND (reference sequence). The length of the CDR3 is 14 residues. The germline V and J ends were trimmed by 5 bases and 4 bases, with 15 bases remaining between them. CDR3: CASSSLLTLYEQYF. The DNA of the CDR3 is TGTGCCAGTAGTTCCCTGTTGACTCTTTACGAGCAGTACTTC.

The gene calls are TRBV7-9 and TRBJ1-5, with 11 bases aligning to TRBD1. J lost 1 base, V lost 5 bases, and 4 bases had no gene match. Germline V gene data show CDR1 as SEHNR and CDR2 as FQNEAQ (reference sequence). There are 16 residues in the CDR3. The CDR3 reads CASSRGTGGSNQPQHF. In DNA, the CDR3 is TGTGCCAGCAGCCGGGGGACAGGGGGGAGCAATCAGCCCCAGCATTTT.